The T cell receptor (beta chain) described here comes from a study of radiation and T cells in renal cell carcinoma. Overall study context: Nephrectomy followed 15 Gy stereotactic body radiation by 4 weeks. Whole-study results and caveats: In blood, top tumor clones expanded by 2 weeks, shrinking by 4. Without pretreatment biopsies, baseline tumor clonotype presence was undetermined.

A note on this clone: Its target is unknown.

Time point of the sample: blood 2 weeks post-SBRT. Treatment specified: 15 Gy SBRT to primary tumor, nephrectomy 4 weeks later. This renal cell carcinoma was of the clear cell type. Using immunoSEQ multiplex PCR, the repertoire was profiled, and TCRdb retains in-frame clones only, with some absent. The sample lists 150,000 or so clones; 87% were seen once. V was pared by 1 base and J by 5 bases, with 2 bases of the junction left unmatched. The CDR3 is 15 amino acids. From germline, CDR1 is LGHNA and CDR2 YSLEER. The receptor's source is a woman aged 50 to 60 with renal cell carcinoma. The chain employs TRBV4-3 and TRBJ2-3; 11 bases match TRBD2. The sequencing used blood, collected from a patient whose treatment included radiotherapy and nephrectomy. DNA for the CDR3: TGCGCCAGCAGCCAAGCACTAGCGGGGGTAGATACGCAGTATTTT. Residues: CASSQALAGVDTQYF.